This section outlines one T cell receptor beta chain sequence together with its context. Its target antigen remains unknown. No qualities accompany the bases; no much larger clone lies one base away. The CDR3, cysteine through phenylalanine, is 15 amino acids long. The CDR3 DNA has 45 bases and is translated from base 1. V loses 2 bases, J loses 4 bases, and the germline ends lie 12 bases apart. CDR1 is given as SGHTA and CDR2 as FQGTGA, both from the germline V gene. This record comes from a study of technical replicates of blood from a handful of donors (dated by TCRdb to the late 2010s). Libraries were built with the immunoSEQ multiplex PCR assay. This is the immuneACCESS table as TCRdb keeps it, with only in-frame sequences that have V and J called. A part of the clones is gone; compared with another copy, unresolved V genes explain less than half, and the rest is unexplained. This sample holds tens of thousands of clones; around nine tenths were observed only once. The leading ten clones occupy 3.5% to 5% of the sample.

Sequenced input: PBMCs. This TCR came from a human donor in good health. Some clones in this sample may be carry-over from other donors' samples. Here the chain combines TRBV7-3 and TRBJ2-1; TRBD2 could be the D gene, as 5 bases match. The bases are TGTGCCAGCAGCTTAGAGGGCCAGGCGTACAATGAGCAGTTCTTC. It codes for CASSLEGQAYNEQFF.